This T cell receptor (beta chain) was retrieved from a study of blood T cell repertoires in COVID-19. With 6 bases clipped from V and 8 bases from J, the junction kept 7 bases outside the gene matches. The CDR3 has 14 amino acids. CDR1 and CDR2 from the germline V gene are MNHEY and SMNVEV (reference sequence). The repertoire was sequenced with immunoSEQ multiplex PCR; TCRdb's copy has only in-frame clones and lacks some. The table records about 230,000 clones, 80% to 85% of them present only once. This clone has just one count. The clonotype was recovered from a man aged 35-49 years with acute or convalescent COVID-19. The sample consisted of peripheral blood. The rearrangement joins TRBV27 to TRBJ1-4, with 9 bases that match TRBD1. CDR3 bases: TGTGCCAGCAGGCGGACAGGGGACGGGGAAAAACTGTTTTTT. Residues: CASRRTGDGEKLFF. Full variable domain (missing parts from reference TRBV27 and TRBJ1-4): EAQVTQNPRYLITVTGKKLTVTCSQNMNHEYMSWYRQDPGLGLRQIYYSMNVEVTDKGDVPEGYKVSRKEKRNFPLILESPSPNQTSLYFCASRRTGDGEKLFFGSGTQLSVL.